Below are 25 T cell receptor beta chains sequenced from a single sample in a study of identical twins (dated by TCRdb to between 2015 and 2016). The library was generated by 5' RACE. Sequencing relied on an Illumina HiSeq 2000. TCRdb took the public reads, trimmed them with fastp at Q25, ran MiXCR for clone calling and kept in-frame beta chains. Entries are consolidated by CDR3 protein sequence, retaining the most common genes and DNA. This sample is represented by 220,000 or so distinct CDR3 sequences; approximately 7% of them were singletons. 3.5% to 4% of the sample lies in the top ten. These sequences were also reported in another study, on yellow fever vaccine responses in identical twins.

Sequencing used memory (CD45RO+) T cells sorted from blood. The cell subset or site label corresponds to: CD45RO+ enriched T cells. All receptors come from a woman under 30 in good health.

The V gene is TRBV11-2, the J gene TRBJ2-2, with 9 bases lining up with TRBD2. Germline V gives CDR1 SGHAT, CDR2 FQNNGV. V shed 3 bases, J shed 8 bases, and the junction held 22 bases outside the gene matches. The CDR3 sequence is 20 residues long. CDR3 amino acids: CASSFHKRLTGGGGAGELFF. In nucleotides, the CDR3 is TGTGCCAGCAGCTTTCACAAACGACTAACTGGCGGGGGGGGTGCTGGGGAGCTGTTTTTT.

This clonotype was observed a handful of times. The CDR3 reads CASRRQGLGANVLTF. CDR3 nucleotide sequence: TGTGCCAGCAGACGACAGGGACTTGGGGCCAACGTCCTGACTTTC. V is TRBV28 and J is TRBJ2-6, with a possible D match to TRBD1 (7 bases). The CDR3 runs to 15 residues. Trimming shortened V by 6 bases and J by 3 bases, and 12 bases separated the two germline ends. The germline V gene has CDR1 MDHEN and CDR2 SYDVKM.

This clonotype has a handful of counts. V is TRBV7-2 and J is TRBJ2-7, with 8 bases that match TRBD2. This CDR3 spans 14 amino acids. The V segment lost 6 bases and the J segment 2 bases; nucleotides outside the gene matches: 6. Germline CDR1 is SGHTA and CDR2 is FQGNSA. CDR3: CASSYSGTTYEQYF. The CDR3 region has the DNA TGTGCCAGCAGTTATAGCGGGACCACCTACGAGCAGTACTTC. Looking up the rest from reference TRBV7-2 and TRBJ2-7 gives the full variable domain: GAGVSQSPSNKVTEKGKDVELRCDPISGHTALYWYRQSLGQGLEFLIYFQGNSAPDKSGLPSDRFSAERTGGSVSTLTIQRTQQEDSAVYLCASSYSGTTYEQYFGPGTRLTVT.

The rearrangement joins TRBV29-1 to TRBJ2-3, with TRBD2 as a possible D gene (6 bases). V lost 6 bases to trimming and J lost 4 bases, with 11 bases between them. The CDR3 spans 12 residues. Germline CDR1 is SQVTM and CDR2 is ANQGSEA. The CDR3 is CSVPRGSDTQYF. CDR3 in DNA: TGCAGCGTGCCCCGGGGGTCAGATACGCAGTATTTT.

This clonotype was counted ten times or more. This chain connects TRBV4-1 to TRBJ2-2; 10 nucleotides line up with TRBD2. V shed 1 base, J shed 4 bases, and the junction held 9 bases outside the gene matches. Germline V gene data show CDR1 as MGHRA and CDR2 as YSYEKL. CDR3 length equals 18 residues. The CDR3 region has the DNA TGCGCCAGCAGCCAAGCGGGCCTAGCGGGAGTAGGCACCGGGGAGCTGTTTTTT. This translates into CASSQAGLAGVGTGELFF.

There are a few counts of this clonotype. This chain joins TRBV9 and TRBJ1-2; maybe TRBD1 (5 bases). Germline V lookup: CDR1 SGDLS, CDR2 YYNGEE. This CDR3 contains 15 residues. Deletions cut 3 bases from V and 4 bases from J, with 16 bases between. In DNA form, the CDR3 reads TGTGCCAGCAGCGCCTCGACAGCGAACCCCTATGGCTACACCTTC. It specifies CASSASTANPYGYTF.

This clonotype was observed a handful of times. The chain links TRBV18 to TRBJ2-1; 8 positions match TRBD1. Germline CDR1 reads KGHSH; CDR2 reads LQKENI. The V and J ends lost 3 bases and 6 bases, in that order; junction bases with no gene match: 7. The CDR3 has 15 amino acids. The CDR3 DNA reads as TGTGCCAGCTCACCCCGGACAGGGTGGGGCAATGAGCAGTTCTTC. Translated, it gives CASSPRTGWGNEQFF.

The chain joins TRBV6-5 to TRBJ2-1; D is perhaps TRBD2 (5 bases). The V gene's germline CDR1 is MNHEY and CDR2 SVGAGI. Trimming shortened V by 2 bases and J by 7 bases, and 12 bases separated the two germline ends. The CDR3 extends over 14 amino acids. This CDR3 is CASSYGRRGNEQFF. The CDR3 region has the DNA TGTGCCAGCAGTTACGGCCGCCGAGGGAATGAGCAGTTCTTC.

This chain links TRBV28 with TRBJ2-5; 9 bases agree with TRBD1. In germline, CDR1 is MDHEN, CDR2 SYDVKM. CDR3 length equals 16 residues. With 5 bases clipped from V and 6 bases from J, the junction kept 13 bases outside the gene matches. The CDR3 sequence: CASSPTWDRVSKTQYF. The CDR3 DNA is TGTGCCAGCAGTCCTACCTGGGACAGGGTTTCGAAGACCCAGTACTTC.

The rearrangement joins TRBV28 to TRBJ1-2, with TRBD1 identical over 9 bases. CDR3 length: 15 amino acids. Germline V gene data show CDR1 as MDHEN and CDR2 as SYDVKM. The J segment lost 4 bases and the V segment lost 5 bases, leaving 8 bases of the junction unmatched. CDR3 residues: CASSTGTGRGYGYTF. Here the CDR3 DNA reads TGTGCCAGCAGTACCGGGACAGGGAGGGGCTATGGCTACACCTTC.

The chain links TRBV27 to TRBJ1-6, with unresolved D. There are 12 residues in the CDR3. Germline loops: CDR1 MNHEY, CDR2 SMNVEV (reference sequence). V lost 6 bases and J 7 bases, leaving 7 bases between the germline ends. DNA of the CDR3: TGTGCCAGCAGCCGCACCAATTCACCCCTCCACTTT. The encoded protein is CASSRTNSPLHF.

With respect to this clonotype: One base away lies a much larger clone, so this may be a sequencing read error. The chain links TRBV12-3 or TRBV12-4 to TRBJ2-1; 14 bases are shared with TRBD2. CDR3 length equals 17 residues. The CDR3 DNA reads TGTGCCTGCAGTTTAGGCTCCGGGACTAGCGGGAGTCATGAGCAGTTCTTC. Translated: CACSLGSGTSGSHEQFF.

At least ten counts were recorded for this clonotype. The V call is TRBV11-2, the J call TRBJ2-1; no clear D. Between the trimmed V and J ends, which lost 5 bases and 0 bases, there was a span of 17 bases. This CDR3 comprises 17 residues. In germline, CDR1 is SGHAT, CDR2 FQNNGV. The CDR3 bases are TGTGCCAGCAGCCTCGTTCGTGCCTCGAGCTCCTACAATGAGCAGTTCTTC. It specifies CASSLVRASSSYNEQFF.

This clonotype was observed many times. J is TRBJ1-5 and V is TRBV5-6; tentative D call: TRBD1 (6 bases). Trimming removed 3 bases from V and 6 bases from J, with 10 bases in between. The CDR3 runs 13 residues. The germline V gene encodes CDR1 SGHDT and CDR2 YYEEEE. CDR3 sequence reads: CASSYGTSQPQHF. The DNA for the CDR3 is TGTGCCAGCAGCTACGGGACATCTCAGCCCCAGCATTTT.

This clonotype was detected only a few times. CDR3 in DNA: TGCGCCAGCAGCCTACGAAGTACCGGGACAGTCAAAAACATTCAGTACTTC. Its protein product is CASSLRSTGTVKNIQYF. J is TRBJ2-4 and V is TRBV4-1, with 7 bases aligning to TRBD1. Germline CDR1 reads MGHRA; CDR2 reads YSYEKL. V lost 4 bases and J lost 3; bases outside the gene matches: 12. The CDR3 length is 17 residues.

This rearrangement joins TRBV10-2 to TRBJ2-2; a possible D gene is TRBD2 (7 bases). Trimming cost V 7 bases and J 2 bases, with 11 bases left between them. The germline gives CDR1 WSHSY, CDR2 SAAADI. This CDR3 comprises 14 residues. This CDR3 is CASIGGGNTGELFF. CDR3 DNA: TGCGCCAGCATAGGGGGGGGAAACACCGGGGAGCTGTTTTTT.

This clonotype has only a few counts. The chain links TRBV19 to TRBJ2-2; D not resolved. V shed 1 base and J shed 7 bases, with 4 bases lying between them. The CDR3 runs 12 residues. Germline CDR1 and CDR2: LNHDA and SQIVND (reference sequence). CDR3 in DNA: TGTGCCAGTAGTATAGGGCGCGGGGAGCTGTTTTTT. Translation: CASSIGRGELFF.

The chain employs TRBV4-2 and TRBJ2-1; 7 nucleotides line up with TRBD2. Germline assignment: CDR1 LGHNA and CDR2 YNFKEQ. The length of the CDR3 is 15 residues. V shed 2 bases and J 5 bases; nucleotides not matched to a gene: 6. CDR3 protein: CASSQSGANHNEQFF. In nucleotides, the CDR3 is TGTGCCAGCAGCCAAAGCGGGGCTAACCACAATGAGCAGTTCTTC.

Details on this clonotype: A read error may produce the germline difference seen at one junction end. V and J are TRBV6-1 and TRBJ2-2, with 9 bases that match TRBD1. There are 17 residues in the CDR3. Germline V gene data show CDR1 as MNHNS and CDR2 as SASEGT. CDR3: CASSTGGMGRNTWELFF. The CDR3 DNA sequence: TGTGCCAGCAGTACAGGGGGCATGGGGAGGAACACCTGGGAGCTGTTTTTT.

This clonotype occurred a few times. V is TRBV15 and J is TRBJ2-3, with TRBD1 matching over 8 bases. The CDR3 spans 16 residues. V was clipped by 1 base and J by 4 bases; unmatched bases: 7. CDR1 and CDR2 (germline): LNHNV, YYDKDF (reference sequence). The CDR3 bases are TGTGCCACCAGCAGAGTGGCCAGGGGGCGGCCAGATACGCAGTATTTT. This translates into CATSRVARGRPDTQYF.

This clonotype came up many times. V usage is TRBV3-1 and J usage is TRBJ2-1, with 11 positions matching TRBD2. The J segment lost 6 bases and the V segment lost 4 bases, leaving 5 bases of the junction unmatched. The CDR3 is 15 amino acids. Per the germline V gene, CDR1 is LGHDT and CDR2 is YNNKEL (reference sequence). The CDR3 DNA reads TGTGCCAGCAGCCTTAGCGGGGGGGCCTTCAATGAGCAGTTCTTC. This translates into CASSLSGGAFNEQFF.

This clonotype has more than one count but fewer than ten. This sequence joins TRBV15 and TRBJ2-2; no firm D call. The ends were cut back, 0 bases at V and 13 bases at J, with 18 bases in the middle. CDR3 size: 15 residues. Germline V gene lookup returns CDR1 LNHNV and CDR2 YYDKDF (reference sequence). In DNA form, the CDR3 reads TGTGCCACCAGCAGAGAGGCTGGTAGTTCTCGCTTGCTGTTTTTT. It translates to CATSREAGSSRLLFF.

This clonotype was detected many times. The chain couples TRBV12-3 or TRBV12-4 to TRBJ1-1; unclear D gene. Trimming stripped 8 bases from V and 1 base from J, with 2 bases between. The CDR3 contains 10 residues. The DNA for the CDR3 is TGTGCCAGCGCGAACACTGAAGCTTTCTTT. Residues: CASANTEAFF.

There are a few counts of this clonotype. The chain links TRBV20-1 to TRBJ2-1; D might be TRBD2 (5 bases). This CDR3 region has 15 residues. V lost 0 bases and J 6 bases, leaving 15 bases between the germline ends. CDR1 is DFQATT, CDR2 SNEGSKA, per germline (reference sequence). The CDR3 reads CSARDRAGASNEQFF. CDR3 nucleotide sequence: TGCAGTGCTAGAGATAGGGCGGGTGCTTCCAATGAGCAGTTCTTC.

This clonotype was seen many times. This sequence joins TRBV4-1 and TRBJ2-1; D may be TRBD1 or TRBD2 (6 bases each). The CDR3 extends over 18 amino acids. Trimming cost V 1 base and J 6 bases, with 22 bases left between them. Germline assignment: CDR1 MGHRA and CDR2 YSYEKL. CDR3 in DNA: TGCGCCAGCAGCCAAGGGGACGGATGGGGGGCCATTAGCAATGAGCAGTTCTTC. Amino acid sequence: CASSQGDGWGAISNEQFF.